The present T cell receptor (beta chain) was sequenced within a study of cytomegalovirus exposure and HLA in healthy donors. The germline V gene has CDR1 MNHEY and CDR2 SMNVEV (reference sequence). This CDR3 spans 14 amino acids. V gave up 3 bases and J gave up 3 bases, with 12 bases separating them. The data were produced by immunoSEQ multiplex PCR, yet TCRdb's version contains in-frame clones alone and is incomplete. The table lists roughly 150,000 clones, approximately 89% of them singletons. Sequencing used PBMCs. The TCR originated in a young woman in good health and CMV-seropositive. The rearrangement uses TRBV27 and TRBJ2-7; tentative D call: TRBD2 (6 bases). For the CDR3, the DNA is TGTGCCAGCAGTTTGAGGGAGGTAGGCTACGAGCAGTACTTC. The encoded protein is CASSLREVGYEQYF.